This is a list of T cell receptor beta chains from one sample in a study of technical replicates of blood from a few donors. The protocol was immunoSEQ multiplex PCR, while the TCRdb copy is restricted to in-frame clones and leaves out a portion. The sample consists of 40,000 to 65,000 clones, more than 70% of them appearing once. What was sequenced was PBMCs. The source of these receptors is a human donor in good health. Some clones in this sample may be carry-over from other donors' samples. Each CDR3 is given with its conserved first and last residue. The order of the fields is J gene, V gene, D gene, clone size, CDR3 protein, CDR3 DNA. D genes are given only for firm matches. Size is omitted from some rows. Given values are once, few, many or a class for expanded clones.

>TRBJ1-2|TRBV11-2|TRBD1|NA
CASSLFRFRKDRDRGYTF
TGTGCCAGCAGCTTATTTCGGTTCCGAAAGGACAGGGATCGGGGCTACACCTTC
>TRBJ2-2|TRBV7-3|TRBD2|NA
CASGGAGELFF
TGTGCCAGCGGGGGGGCCGGGGAGCTGTTTTTT
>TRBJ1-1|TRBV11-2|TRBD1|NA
CASSSTGGAVEAFF
TGTGCCAGCAGCTCTACAGGGGGCGCGGTTGAAGCTTTCTTT
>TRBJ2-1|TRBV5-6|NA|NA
CASSRTGNEQFF
TGTGCCAGCAGCCGGACGGGGAATGAGCAGTTCTTC
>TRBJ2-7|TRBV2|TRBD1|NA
CASSPRTGVYEQYF
TGTGCCAGCAGTCCACGGACAGGGGTCTACGAGCAGTACTTC
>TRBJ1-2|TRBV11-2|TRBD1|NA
CASSGDRAGGYTF
TGTGCCAGCAGCGGGGACAGGGCTGGTGGCTACACCTTC
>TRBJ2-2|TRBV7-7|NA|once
CASSLVGTAGTGELFF
TGTGCCAGCAGCTTAGTAGGGACAGCGGGCACCGGGGAGCTGTTTTTT
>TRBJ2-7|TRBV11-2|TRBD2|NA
CASSLLAGVYEQYF
TGTGCCAGCAGCTTACTAGCGGGAGTTTACGAGCAGTACTTC
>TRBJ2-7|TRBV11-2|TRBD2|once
CASSLLRTSGSEHEQYF
TGTGCCAGCAGCCTCCTCAGGACTAGCGGGAGTGAACACGAGCAGTACTTC
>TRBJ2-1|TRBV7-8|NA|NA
CASSLVGGTQNNEQFF
TGTGCCAGCAGCTTAGTGGGGGGAACGCAAAACAATGAGCAGTTCTTC
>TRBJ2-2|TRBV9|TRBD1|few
CASSADRGNTGELFF
TGTGCCAGCAGCGCGGACAGGGGAAACACCGGGGAGCTGTTTTTT
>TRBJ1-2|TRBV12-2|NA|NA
CASRLEGDGYTF
TGTGCAAGTCGCTTAGAGGGGGACGGCTACACCTTC
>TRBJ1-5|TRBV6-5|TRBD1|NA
CASSSWGTGGNQPQHF
TGTGCCAGCAGTTCCTGGGGGACAGGGGGCAATCAGCCCCAGCATTTT
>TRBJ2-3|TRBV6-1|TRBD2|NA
CASSGLAGATDTQYF
TGTGCCAGCAGTGGGCTAGCGGGGGCCACAGATACGCAGTATTTT
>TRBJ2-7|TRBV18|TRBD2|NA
CASSPRLAGVGEQYF
TGTGCCAGCTCACCACGCCTAGCGGGAGTGGGTGAGCAGTACTTC
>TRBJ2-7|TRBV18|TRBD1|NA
CASSPAGQGSEQYF
TGTGCCAGCTCACCCGCCGGACAGGGGTCCGAGCAGTACTTC
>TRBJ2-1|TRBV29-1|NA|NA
CSVEAGKDEQFF
TGCAGCGTGGAGGCCGGGAAGGATGAGCAGTTCTTC
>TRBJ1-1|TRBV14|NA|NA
CASSQVQGTEAFF
TGTGCCAGCAGCCAAGTACAGGGCACTGAAGCTTTCTTT
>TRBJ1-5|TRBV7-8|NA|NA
CASSVTEGSNQPQHF
TGTGCCAGCAGCGTTACGGAGGGGAGCAATCAGCCCCAGCATTTT
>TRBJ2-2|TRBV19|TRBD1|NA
CASSLWTGDTGELFF
TGTGCCAGTAGTTTGTGGACAGGGGACACCGGGGAGCTGTTTTTT
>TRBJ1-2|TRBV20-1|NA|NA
CSARTKPGYTF
TGCAGTGCTAGAACTAAGCCGGGCTACACCTTC
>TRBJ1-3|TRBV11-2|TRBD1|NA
CASSADRANTIYF
TGTGCCAGCAGTGCGGACAGGGCAAACACCATATATTTT
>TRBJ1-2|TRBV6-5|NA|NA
CASASGDYGYTF
TGTGCCAGCGCTTCAGGTGACTATGGCTACACCTTC
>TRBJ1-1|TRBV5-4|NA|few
CASSLHSGMNTEAFF
TGTGCCAGCAGCCTTCATAGCGGTATGAACACTGAAGCTTTCTTT
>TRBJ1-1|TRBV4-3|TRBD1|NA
CASSRDRGNTEAFF
TGCGCCAGCAGCCGGGACAGGGGGAACACTGAAGCTTTCTTT
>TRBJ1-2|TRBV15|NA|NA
CATSREGGAHGYTF
TGTGCCACCAGCAGAGAGGGGGGGGCGCATGGCTACACCTTC
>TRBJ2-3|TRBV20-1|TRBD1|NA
CSAMTGDTQYF
TGCAGTGCAATGACAGGGGATACGCAGTATTTT
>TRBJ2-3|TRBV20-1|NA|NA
CSARVEYTQYF
TGCAGTGCTAGGGTGGAGTATACGCAGTATTTT
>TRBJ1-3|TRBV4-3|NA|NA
CASSQDRNSGNTIYF
TGCGCCAGCAGCCAAGACAGAAACTCTGGAAACACCATATATTTT
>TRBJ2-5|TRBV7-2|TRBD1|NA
CASSLAGDRGIQYF
TGTGCCAGCAGCTTAGCAGGTGACAGGGGTATCCAGTACTTC
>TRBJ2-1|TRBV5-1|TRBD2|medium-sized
CASSRSGGFNEQFF
TGCGCCAGCAGCCGTAGCGGGGGGTTCAATGAGCAGTTCTTC
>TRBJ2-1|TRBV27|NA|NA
CASSWASYNEQFF
TGTGCCAGCAGTTGGGCCTCCTACAATGAGCAGTTCTTC
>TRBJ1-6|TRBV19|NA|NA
CASSTTGDNSPLHF
TGTGCCAGTAGTACAACAGGAGATAATTCACCCCTCCACTTT
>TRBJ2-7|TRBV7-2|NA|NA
CASSLVGGSEQYF
TGTGCCAGCAGCTTAGTGGGAGGTTCCGAGCAGTACTTC
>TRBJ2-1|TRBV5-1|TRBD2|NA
CASRGTSGSNEQFF
TGCGCCAGCAGGGGGACTAGCGGCAGCAATGAGCAGTTCTTC
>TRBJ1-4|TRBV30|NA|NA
CAWRRSTNEKLFF
TGTGCCTGGAGGAGGTCAACTAATGAAAAACTGTTTTTT
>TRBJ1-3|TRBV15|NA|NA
CATSRGASPGNTIYF
TGTGCCACCAGCAGGGGGGCTTCCCCGGGAAACACCATATATTTT
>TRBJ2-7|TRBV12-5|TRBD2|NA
CASGLEPGGEGQYF
TGTGCTAGTGGTTTGGAACCCGGTGGGGAGGGGCAGTACTTC
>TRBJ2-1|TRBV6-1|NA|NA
CASRQGNEQFF
TGTGCCAGCAGACAGGGCAATGAGCAGTTCTTC
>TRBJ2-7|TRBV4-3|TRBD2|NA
CASSQAGREVDEQYF
TGCGCCAGCAGCCAAGCTGGACGGGAGGTCGACGAGCAGTACTTC
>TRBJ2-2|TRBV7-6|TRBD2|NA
CASSLEPSGRRTGELFF
TGTGCCAGCAGCTTAGAGCCTAGCGGGAGGAGGACCGGGGAGCTGTTTTTT
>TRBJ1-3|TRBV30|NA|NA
CAWSYTGGIGNTIYF
TGTGCCTGGAGTTACACGGGAGGTATTGGAAACACCATATATTTT
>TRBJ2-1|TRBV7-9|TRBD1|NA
CASIAGTGGAEAEQFF
TGTGCCAGCATCGCAGGGACAGGGGGCGCAGAAGCTGAGCAGTTCTTC
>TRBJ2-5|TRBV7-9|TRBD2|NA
CASSFAAGTIQETQYF
TGTGCCAGCAGCTTCGCCGCCGGGACTATCCAAGAGACCCAGTACTTC
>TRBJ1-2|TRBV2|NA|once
CASRGTPYGYTF
TGTGCCAGCAGGGGGACACCTTATGGCTACACCTTC
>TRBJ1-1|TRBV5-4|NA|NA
CASSLPGGMHGGEAFF
TGTGCCAGCAGCTTACCCGGGGGGATGCATGGGGGTGAAGCTTTCTTT
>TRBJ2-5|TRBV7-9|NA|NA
CASTYSVGLRVGTQYF
TGTGCCAGCACTTATTCGGTCGGACTAAGGGTCGGGACCCAGTACTTC
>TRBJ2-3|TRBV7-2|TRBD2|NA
CASSLAGGTSGGTDTQYF
TGTGCCAGCAGCTTAGCGGGGGGGACTAGCGGGGGGACAGATACGCAGTATTTT
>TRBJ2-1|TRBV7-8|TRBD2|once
CASSLLGGGYNEQFF
TGTGCCAGCAGCTTACTGGGCGGGGGCTACAATGAGCAGTTCTTC
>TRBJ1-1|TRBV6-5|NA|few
CASRGSNTEAFF
TGTGCCAGCAGAGGGAGTAACACTGAAGCTTTCTTT
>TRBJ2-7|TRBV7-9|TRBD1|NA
CASGGQGEQYF
TGTGCCAGCGGAGGACAGGGCGAGCAGTACTTC
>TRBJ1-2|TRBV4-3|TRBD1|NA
CASSQDLNRGLYGYTF
TGCGCCAGCAGCCAAGATTTAAACAGGGGGTTGTATGGCTACACCTTC
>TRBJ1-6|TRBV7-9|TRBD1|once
CASSLEGAKDSPLHF
TGTGCCAGCAGCTTAGAGGGGGCGAAGGATTCACCCCTCCACTTT
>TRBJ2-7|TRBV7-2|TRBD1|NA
CASSLSTGATYEQYF
TGTGCCAGCAGCTTAAGTACAGGGGCGACCTACGAGCAGTACTTC
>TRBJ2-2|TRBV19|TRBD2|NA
CASRRARVAGDTGELFF
TGTGCCAGCCGGCGGGCTAGGGTAGCGGGGGACACCGGGGAGCTGTTTTTT
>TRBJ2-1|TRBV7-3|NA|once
CASSPLGGAHNEQFF
TGTGCCAGCAGCCCATTGGGGGGGGCTCACAATGAGCAGTTCTTC
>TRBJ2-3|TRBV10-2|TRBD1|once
CASSIDRVSDTQYF
TGCGCCAGCTCCATCGACAGGGTCTCAGATACGCAGTATTTT
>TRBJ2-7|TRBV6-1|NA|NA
CASSSDTPSSYEQYF
TGTGCCAGCAGCTCAGACACCCCGAGCTCCTACGAGCAGTACTTC
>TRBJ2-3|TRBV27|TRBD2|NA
CASSLSSGRALDTDTQYF
TGTGCCAGCAGTTTATCGAGCGGGAGGGCTCTCGACACAGATACGCAGTATTTT
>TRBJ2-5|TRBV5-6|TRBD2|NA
CASSLVLAGAETQYF
TGTGCCAGCAGCTTGGTGCTAGCGGGAGCAGAGACCCAGTACTTC